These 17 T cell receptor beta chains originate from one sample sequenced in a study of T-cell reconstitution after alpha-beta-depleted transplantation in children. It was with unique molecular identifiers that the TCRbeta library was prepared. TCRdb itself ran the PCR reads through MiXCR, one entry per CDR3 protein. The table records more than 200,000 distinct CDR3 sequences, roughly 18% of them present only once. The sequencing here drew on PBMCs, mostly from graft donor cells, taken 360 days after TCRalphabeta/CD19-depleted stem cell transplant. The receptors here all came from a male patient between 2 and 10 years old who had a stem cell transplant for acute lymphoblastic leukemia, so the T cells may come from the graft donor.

The CDR3 sequence is CASSLAGGHTDTQYF. The DNA for the CDR3 is TGTGCCAGCAGTTTAGCGGGAGGGCACACAGATACGCAGTATTTT. The genes are TRBV12-3 or TRBV12-4 and TRBJ2-3, with 7 bases lining up with TRBD2. V shed 0 bases, J shed 2 bases, and the junction held 2 bases outside the gene matches. The CDR3 is 15 amino acids.

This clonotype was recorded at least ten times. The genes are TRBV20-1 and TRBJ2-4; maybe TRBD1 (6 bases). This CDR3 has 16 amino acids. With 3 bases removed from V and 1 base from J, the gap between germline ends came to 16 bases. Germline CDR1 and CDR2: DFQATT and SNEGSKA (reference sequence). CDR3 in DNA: TGCAGTGCTAGGGGACAAACTGATGGTGCCAAAAACATTCAGTACTTC. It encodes CSARGQTDGAKNIQYF.

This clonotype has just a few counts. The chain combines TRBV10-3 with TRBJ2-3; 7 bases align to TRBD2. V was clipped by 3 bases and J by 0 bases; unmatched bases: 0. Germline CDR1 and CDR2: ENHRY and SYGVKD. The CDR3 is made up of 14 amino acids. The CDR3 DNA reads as TGTGCCATCAGTGACGGGGGGAGCACAGATACGCAGTATTTT. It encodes CAISDGGSTDTQYF.

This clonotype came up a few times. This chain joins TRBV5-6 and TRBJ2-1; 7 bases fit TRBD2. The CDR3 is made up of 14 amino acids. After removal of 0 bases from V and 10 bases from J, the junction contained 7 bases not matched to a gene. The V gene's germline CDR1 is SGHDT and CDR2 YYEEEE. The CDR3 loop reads CASSLGDYGSEQFF. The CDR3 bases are TGTGCCAGCAGCTTGGGGGACTACGGATCGGAGCAGTTCTTC.

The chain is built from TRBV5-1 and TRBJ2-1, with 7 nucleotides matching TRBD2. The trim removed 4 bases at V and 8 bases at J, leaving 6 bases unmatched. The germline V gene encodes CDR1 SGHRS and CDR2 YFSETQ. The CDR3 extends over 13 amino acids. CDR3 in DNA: TGCGCCAGCAGCAAGTCTAGCGGATATGAGCAGTTCTTC. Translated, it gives CASSKSSGYEQFF.

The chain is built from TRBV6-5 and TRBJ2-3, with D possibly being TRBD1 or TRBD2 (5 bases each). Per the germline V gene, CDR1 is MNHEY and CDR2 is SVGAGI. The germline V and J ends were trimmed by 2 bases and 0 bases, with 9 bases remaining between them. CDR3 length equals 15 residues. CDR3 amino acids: CASSYEGPSTDTQYF. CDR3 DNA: TGTGCCAGCAGTTACGAGGGGCCTAGCACAGATACGCAGTATTTT.

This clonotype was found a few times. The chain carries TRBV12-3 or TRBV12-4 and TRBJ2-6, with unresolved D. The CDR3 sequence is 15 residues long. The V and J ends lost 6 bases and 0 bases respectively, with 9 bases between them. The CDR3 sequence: CASRRLISGANVLTF. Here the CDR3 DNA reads TGTGCCAGCAGACGACTCATCTCTGGGGCCAACGTCCTGACTTTC.

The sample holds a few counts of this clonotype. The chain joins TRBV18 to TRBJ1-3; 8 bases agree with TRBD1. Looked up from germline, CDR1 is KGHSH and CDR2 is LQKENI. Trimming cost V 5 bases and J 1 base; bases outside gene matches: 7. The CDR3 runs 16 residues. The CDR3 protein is CASSAETGGSGNTIYF. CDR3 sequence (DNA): TGTGCCAGCTCAGCAGAAACAGGGGGATCTGGAAACACCATATATTTT.

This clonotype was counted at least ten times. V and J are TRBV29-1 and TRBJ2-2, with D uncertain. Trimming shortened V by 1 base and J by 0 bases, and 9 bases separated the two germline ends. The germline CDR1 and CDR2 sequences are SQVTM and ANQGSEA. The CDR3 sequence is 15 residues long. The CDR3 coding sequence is TGCAGCGTTGAAGTAAACAACGCGAACACCGGGGAGCTGTTTTTT. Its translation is CSVEVNNANTGELFF.

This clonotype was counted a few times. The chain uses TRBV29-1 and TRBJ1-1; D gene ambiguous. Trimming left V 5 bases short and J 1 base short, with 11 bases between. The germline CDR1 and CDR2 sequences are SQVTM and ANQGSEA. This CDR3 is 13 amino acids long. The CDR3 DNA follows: TGCAGCGTTTTCTTCCAGGAGAACACTGAAGCTTTCTTT. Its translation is CSVFFQENTEAFF.

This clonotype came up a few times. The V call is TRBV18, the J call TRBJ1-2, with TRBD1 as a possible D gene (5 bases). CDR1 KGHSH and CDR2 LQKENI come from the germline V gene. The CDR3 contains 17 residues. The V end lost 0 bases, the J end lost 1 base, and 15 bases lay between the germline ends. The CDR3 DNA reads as TGTGCCAGCTCACCACCAAAAGGGCAGGGAGTTAACTATGGCTACACCTTC. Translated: CASSPPKGQGVNYGYTF.

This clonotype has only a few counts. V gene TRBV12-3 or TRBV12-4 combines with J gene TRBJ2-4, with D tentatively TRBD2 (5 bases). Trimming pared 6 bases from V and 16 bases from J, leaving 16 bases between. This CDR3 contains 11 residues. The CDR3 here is CASSQMGVDYF. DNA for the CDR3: TGTGCCAGCAGCCAGATGGGAGTTGACTACTTC.

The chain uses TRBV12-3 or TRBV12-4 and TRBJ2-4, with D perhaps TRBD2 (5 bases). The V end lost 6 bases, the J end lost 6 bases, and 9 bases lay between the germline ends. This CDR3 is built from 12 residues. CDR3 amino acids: CASSIRGNIQYF. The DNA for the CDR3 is TGTGCCAGCAGCATTCGGGGAAACATTCAGTACTTC.

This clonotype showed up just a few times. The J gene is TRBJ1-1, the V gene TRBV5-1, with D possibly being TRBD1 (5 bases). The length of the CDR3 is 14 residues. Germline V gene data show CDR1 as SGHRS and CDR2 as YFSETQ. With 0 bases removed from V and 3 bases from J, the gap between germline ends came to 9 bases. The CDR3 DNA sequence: TGCGCCAGCAGCTTGGGGGGACCGGACACTGAAGCTTTCTTT. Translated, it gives CASSLGGPDTEAFF.

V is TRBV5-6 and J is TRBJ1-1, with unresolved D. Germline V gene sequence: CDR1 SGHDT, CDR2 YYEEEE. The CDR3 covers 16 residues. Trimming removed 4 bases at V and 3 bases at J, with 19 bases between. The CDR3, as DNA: TGTGCCAGCAGCCCACGAAGGTTGGGCTTGGACACTGAAGCTTTCTTT. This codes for CASSPRRLGLDTEAFF. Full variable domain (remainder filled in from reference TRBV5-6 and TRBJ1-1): DAGVTQSPTHLIKTRGQQVTLRCSPKSGHDTVSWYQQALGQGPQFIFQYYEEEERQRGNFPDRFSGHQFPNYSSELNVNALLLGDSALYLCASSPRRLGLDTEAFFGQGTRLTVV.

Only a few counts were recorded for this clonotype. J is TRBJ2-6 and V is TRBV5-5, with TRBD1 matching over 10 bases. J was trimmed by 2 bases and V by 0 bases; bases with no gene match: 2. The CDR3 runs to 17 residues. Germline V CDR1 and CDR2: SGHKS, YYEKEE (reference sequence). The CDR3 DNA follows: TGTGCCAGCAGCTTGGGGACAGGGGGAACTGGGGCCAACGTCCTGACTTTC. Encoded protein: CASSLGTGGTGANVLTF.

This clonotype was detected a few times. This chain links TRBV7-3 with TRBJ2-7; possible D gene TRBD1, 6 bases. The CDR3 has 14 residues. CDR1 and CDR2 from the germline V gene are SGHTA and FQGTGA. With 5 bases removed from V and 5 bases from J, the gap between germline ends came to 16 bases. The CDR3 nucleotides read TGTGCCAGCAGCCCCCAGGGGTTGATGCACGAGCAGTACTTC. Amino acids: CASSPQGLMHEQYF.